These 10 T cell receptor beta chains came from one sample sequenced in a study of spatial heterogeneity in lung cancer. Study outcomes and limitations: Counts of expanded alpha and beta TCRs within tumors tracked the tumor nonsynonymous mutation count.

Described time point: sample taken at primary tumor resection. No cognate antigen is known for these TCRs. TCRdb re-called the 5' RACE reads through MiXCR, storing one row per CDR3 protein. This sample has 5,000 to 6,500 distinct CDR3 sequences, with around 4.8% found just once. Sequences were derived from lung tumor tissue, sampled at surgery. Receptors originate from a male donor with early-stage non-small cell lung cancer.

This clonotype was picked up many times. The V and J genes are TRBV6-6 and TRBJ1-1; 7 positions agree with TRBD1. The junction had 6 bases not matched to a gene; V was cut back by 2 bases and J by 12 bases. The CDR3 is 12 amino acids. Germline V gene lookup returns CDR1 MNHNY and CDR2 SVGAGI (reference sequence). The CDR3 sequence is CASSYMRTGPFF. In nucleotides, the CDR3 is TGTGCCAGCAGTTACATGAGGACAGGCCCTTTCTTT.

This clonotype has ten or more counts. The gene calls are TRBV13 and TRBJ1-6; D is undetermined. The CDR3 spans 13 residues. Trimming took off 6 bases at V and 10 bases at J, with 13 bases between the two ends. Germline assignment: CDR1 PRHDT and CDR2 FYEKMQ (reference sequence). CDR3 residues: CASRLGAGSPLHF. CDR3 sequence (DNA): TGTGCCAGCAGGTTGGGAGCGGGCTCACCCCTCCACTTT. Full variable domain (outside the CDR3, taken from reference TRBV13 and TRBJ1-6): AAGVIQSPRHLIKEKRETATLKCYPIPRHDTVYWYQQGPGQDPQFLISFYEKMQSDKGSIPDRFSAQQFSDYHSELNMSSLELGDSALYFCASRLGAGSPLHFGNGTRLTVT.

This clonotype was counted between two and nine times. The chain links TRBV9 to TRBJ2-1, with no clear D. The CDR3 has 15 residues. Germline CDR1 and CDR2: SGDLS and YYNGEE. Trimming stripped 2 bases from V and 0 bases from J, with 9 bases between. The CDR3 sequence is CASSVVGSSYNEQFF. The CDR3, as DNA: TGTGCCAGCAGCGTGGTAGGGTCCTCCTACAATGAGCAGTTCTTC.

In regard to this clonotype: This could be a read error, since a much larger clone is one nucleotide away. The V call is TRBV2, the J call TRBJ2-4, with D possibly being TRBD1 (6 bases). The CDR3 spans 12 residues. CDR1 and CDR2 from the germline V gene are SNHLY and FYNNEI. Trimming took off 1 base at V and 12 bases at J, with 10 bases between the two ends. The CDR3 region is CASSEERDNQYF. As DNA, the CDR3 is TGTGCCAGCAGTGAAGAAAGGGACAATCAGTACTTC.

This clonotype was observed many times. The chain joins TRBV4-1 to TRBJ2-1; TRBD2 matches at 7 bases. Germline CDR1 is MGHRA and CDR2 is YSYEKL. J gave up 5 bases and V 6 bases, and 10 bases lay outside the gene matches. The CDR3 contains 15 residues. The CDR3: CASSLQMGGDNEQFF. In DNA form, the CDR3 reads TGCGCCAGCAGTCTACAGATGGGGGGGGACAATGAGCAGTTCTTC.

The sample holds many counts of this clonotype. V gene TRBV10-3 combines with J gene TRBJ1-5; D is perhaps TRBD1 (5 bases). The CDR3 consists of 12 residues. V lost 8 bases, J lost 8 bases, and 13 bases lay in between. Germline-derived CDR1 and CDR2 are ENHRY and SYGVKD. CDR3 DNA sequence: TGTGCCATCGGTGGGGGGAATGAGCCCCAGCATTTT. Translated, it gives CAIGGGNEPQHF.

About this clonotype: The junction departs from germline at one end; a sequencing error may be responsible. The CDR3 loop is CASSPTVTGNPEAFF. The DNA of the CDR3 is TGTGCCAGCAGCCCAACCGTGACAGGGAACCCTGAAGCTTTCTTT. This chain links TRBV5-4 with TRBJ1-1; 7 bases agree with TRBD1. The CDR3 runs to 15 residues. The germline CDR1 and CDR2 sequences are SGHNT and YYREEE (reference sequence).

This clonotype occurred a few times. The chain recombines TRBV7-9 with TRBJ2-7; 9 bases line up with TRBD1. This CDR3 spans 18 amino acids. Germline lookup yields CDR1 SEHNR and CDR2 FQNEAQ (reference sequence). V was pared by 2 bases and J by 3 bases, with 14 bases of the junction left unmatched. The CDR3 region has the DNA TGTGCCAGCAGCTTAAACTACAGGGGGCCACGGGAGAACTACGAGCAGTACTTC. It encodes CASSLNYRGPRENYEQYF.

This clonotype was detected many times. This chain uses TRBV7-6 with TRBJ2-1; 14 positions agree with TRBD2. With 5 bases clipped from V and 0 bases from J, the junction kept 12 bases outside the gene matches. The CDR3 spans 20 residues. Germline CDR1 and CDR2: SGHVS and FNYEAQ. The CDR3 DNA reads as TGTGCCAGCAGCGGAGCCGCTGGACTAGCGGGAGGACGCTCCTACAATGAGCAGTTCTTC. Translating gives CASSGAAGLAGGRSYNEQFF. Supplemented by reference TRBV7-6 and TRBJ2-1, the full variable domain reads GAGVSQSPRYKVTKRGQDVALRCDPISGHVSLYWYRQALGQGPEFLTYFNYEAQQDKSGLPNDRFSAERPEGSISTLTIQRTEQRDSAMYRCASSGAAGLAGGRSYNEQFFGPGTRLTVL.

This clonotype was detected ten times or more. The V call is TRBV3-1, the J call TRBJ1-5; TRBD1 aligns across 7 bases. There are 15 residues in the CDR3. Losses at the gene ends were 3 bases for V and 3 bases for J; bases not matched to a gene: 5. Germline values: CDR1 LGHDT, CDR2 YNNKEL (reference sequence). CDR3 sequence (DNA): TGTGCCAGCAGCCACAGACAGGGTACCAATCAGCCCCAGCATTTT. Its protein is CASSHRQGTNQPQHF.